The rows below give T cell receptor beta chains drawn from one sample of a study of T cells in Graves' hyperthyroidism and ophthalmopathy. TCRdb ran MiXCR on the multiplex PCR reads and lists one entry per CDR3 protein. The sample comprises about 520,000 distinct CDR3 sequences, about 24% of which are singletons, and around 11% rests with the top ten. Material for sequencing was blood. Receptors were obtained from a woman aged 30 to 39 with Graves' ophthalmopathy. Each CDR3 is given with its conserved first and last residue. D genes are given only for firm matches. Clone size is given for some rows only: seen once, a few or many times, or a class if the clone is expanded.

clone_size: many
v_call: TRBV20-1
d_call: .
j_call: TRBJ1-1
cdr3_aa: CSARDIGETMNTEAFF
cdr3_nt: TGCAGTGCTAGAGATATCGGGGAGACAATGAACACTGAAGCTTTCTTT

clone_size: .
v_call: TRBV20-1
d_call: .
j_call: TRBJ1-1
cdr3_aa: CSAAPGAGPSSAFF
cdr3_nt: TGCAGTGCAGCTCCAGGGGCAGGTCCATCGTCTGCTTTCTTT

clone_size: many
v_call: TRBV28
d_call: .
j_call: TRBJ1-1
cdr3_aa: CASSQEGLAFF
cdr3_nt: TGTGCCAGCAGCCAAGAAGGGTTGGCTTTCTTT

clone_size: many
v_call: TRBV4-1
d_call: .
j_call: TRBJ1-1
cdr3_aa: CASSQPGSTEAFF
cdr3_nt: TGCGCCAGCAGCCAACCAGGGAGCACTGAAGCTTTCTTT

clone_size: many
v_call: TRBV20-1
d_call: .
j_call: TRBJ2-5
cdr3_aa: CSARDELQETQYF
cdr3_nt: TGCAGTGCTAGAGATGAACTGCAAGAGACCCAGTACTTC

clone_size: many
v_call: TRBV28
d_call: .
j_call: TRBJ1-2
cdr3_aa: CASRAQGEGGYTF
cdr3_nt: TGTGCCAGCAGGGCACAGGGTGAGGGTGGCTACACCTTC

clone_size: once
v_call: TRBV19
d_call: .
j_call: TRBJ2-5
cdr3_aa: CASSREWGETQYF
cdr3_nt: TGTGCCAGTTCCCGGGAGTGGGGAGAGACCCAGTACTTC

clone_size: .
v_call: TRBV9
d_call: TRBD1
j_call: TRBJ2-2
cdr3_aa: CASSVETGGAGELFF
cdr3_nt: TGTGCCAGCAGCGTAGAGACAGGGGGTGCCGGGGAGCTGTTTTTT

clone_size: many
v_call: TRBV4-1
d_call: TRBD1
j_call: TRBJ1-2
cdr3_aa: CASRLTGGNGYTF
cdr3_nt: TGCGCCAGCAGGCTGACAGGGGGCAATGGCTACACCTTC

clone_size: many
v_call: TRBV14
d_call: .
j_call: TRBJ2-2
cdr3_aa: CASSQENTGELFF
cdr3_nt: TGTGCCAGCAGCCAAGAGAACACCGGGGAGCTGTTTTTT

clone_size: many
v_call: TRBV20-1
d_call: TRBD2
j_call: TRBJ2-7
cdr3_aa: CSAINPGLVDEQYF
cdr3_nt: TGCAGTGCTATTAACCCGGGACTAGTCGACGAGCAGTACTTC

clone_size: many
v_call: TRBV28
d_call: .
j_call: TRBJ1-5
cdr3_aa: CASSLYGQPQHF
cdr3_nt: TGTGCCAGCAGTTTATACGGTCAGCCCCAGCATTTT

clone_size: .
v_call: TRBV29-1
d_call: .
j_call: TRBJ2-7
cdr3_aa: CSVAGAISYEQYF
cdr3_nt: TGCAGCGTGGCTGGAGCTATCTCCTACGAGCAGTACTTC

clone_size: .
v_call: TRBV12-3/TRBV12-4
d_call: .
j_call: TRBJ2-2
cdr3_aa: CASSLAGASTGELFF
cdr3_nt: TGTGCCAGCAGTTTAGCGGGGGCGAGCACCGGGGAGCTGTTTTTT

clone_size: many
v_call: TRBV27
d_call: .
j_call: TRBJ2-2
cdr3_aa: CASSLLPQGGRAGELFF
cdr3_nt: TGTGCCAGCAGTTTATTGCCGCAGGGGGGGAGGGCCGGGGAGCTGTTTTTT

clone_size: many
v_call: TRBV10-3
d_call: .
j_call: TRBJ2-5
cdr3_aa: CAISGSGEETQYF
cdr3_nt: TGTGCCATCAGTGGTAGCGGCGAAGAGACCCAGTACTTC

clone_size: .
v_call: TRBV6-5
d_call: .
j_call: TRBJ1-5
cdr3_aa: CASSLGWSNQPQHF
cdr3_nt: TGTGCCAGCAGTTTGGGTTGGAGCAATCAGCCCCAGCATTTT

clone_size: many
v_call: TRBV30
d_call: .
j_call: TRBJ1-1
cdr3_aa: CAWNRDYHTEAFF
cdr3_nt: TGTGCCTGGAACCGGGACTATCACACTGAAGCTTTCTTT

clone_size: .
v_call: TRBV19
d_call: .
j_call: TRBJ1-2
cdr3_aa: CASSAGTAGSYGYTF
cdr3_nt: TGTGCCAGTAGTGCCGGGACGGCAGGCAGCTATGGCTACACCTTC

clone_size: .
v_call: TRBV24-1
d_call: .
j_call: TRBJ1-2
cdr3_aa: CATHEEYGYTF
cdr3_nt: TGTGCCACCCATGAAGAGTATGGCTACACCTTC

clone_size: many
v_call: TRBV28
d_call: TRBD2
j_call: TRBJ2-5
cdr3_aa: CASSLWGTSGGKETKYF
cdr3_nt: TGTGCCAGCAGTTTATGGGGGACTAGCGGGGGGAAAGAGACCAAGTACTTC

clone_size: .
v_call: TRBV6-4
d_call: .
j_call: TRBJ2-7
cdr3_aa: CASSDFPMDPPFVGQYF
cdr3_nt: TGTGCCAGCAGTGACTTTCCCATGGACCCACCCTTCGTAGGGCAGTACTTC

clone_size: many
v_call: TRBV6-5
d_call: .
j_call: TRBJ1-2
cdr3_aa: CASSHDEGRTAGGYTF
cdr3_nt: TGTGCCAGCAGTCACGATGAAGGACGGACCGCGGGTGGCTACACCTTC

clone_size: .
v_call: TRBV20-1
d_call: .
j_call: TRBJ2-5
cdr3_aa: CSAKRSVQETQYF
cdr3_nt: TGCAGTGCAAAGCGGTCCGTCCAAGAGACCCAGTACTTC

clone_size: few
v_call: TRBV27
d_call: TRBD1
j_call: TRBJ2-7
cdr3_aa: CASSDKTGVLGEQYF
cdr3_nt: TGTGCCAGCAGCGACAAGACAGGGGTGTTGGGTGAGCAGTACTTC

clone_size: many
v_call: TRBV7-2
d_call: .
j_call: TRBJ1-1
cdr3_aa: CASSLTRGVNTEAFF
cdr3_nt: TGTGCCAGCAGCTTAACGCGGGGGGTAAACACTGAAGCTTTCTTT

clone_size: once
v_call: TRBV5-1
d_call: .
j_call: TRBJ1-3
cdr3_aa: CASQAVSSGNTIYF
cdr3_nt: TGCGCCAGCCAAGCAGTCTCCTCTGGAAACACCATATATTTT

clone_size: .
v_call: TRBV9
d_call: .
j_call: TRBJ2-7
cdr3_aa: CASSVETSRIDEQYF
cdr3_nt: TGTGCCAGCAGCGTAGAAACTAGCAGGATTGACGAGCAGTACTTC

clone_size: .
v_call: TRBV6-1
d_call: TRBD1
j_call: TRBJ1-5
cdr3_aa: CASRGDSGNQPQHF
cdr3_nt: TGTGCCAGCAGGGGGGACAGTGGAAATCAGCCCCAGCATTTT

clone_size: many
v_call: TRBV27
d_call: .
j_call: TRBJ1-2
cdr3_aa: CASSRQRVGYGYTF
cdr3_nt: TGTGCCAGCAGTCGACAGCGCGTGGGCTATGGCTACACCTTC

clone_size: many
v_call: TRBV30
d_call: .
j_call: TRBJ2-2
cdr3_aa: CAWSVLGSNTGELFF
cdr3_nt: TGTGCCTGGAGTGTACTGGGATCCAACACCGGGGAGCTGTTTTTT

clone_size: few
v_call: TRBV12-3/TRBV12-4
d_call: .
j_call: TRBJ1-5
cdr3_aa: CASSSSWSNQPQHF
cdr3_nt: TGTGCCAGCAGTTCCAGTTGGAGCAATCAGCCCCAGCATTTT

clone_size: few
v_call: TRBV20-1
d_call: TRBD2
j_call: TRBJ2-2
cdr3_aa: CSARSLADTGELFF
cdr3_nt: TGCAGTGCTAGATCACTAGCGGATACCGGGGAGCTGTTTTTT

clone_size: many
v_call: TRBV20-1
d_call: .
j_call: TRBJ1-1
cdr3_aa: CSAGGPTEAFF
cdr3_nt: TGCAGTGCGGGGGGGCCCACTGAAGCTTTCTTT

clone_size: .
v_call: TRBV11-2
d_call: .
j_call: TRBJ1-1
cdr3_aa: CASSLGGAWTEAFF
cdr3_nt: TGTGCCAGCAGCTTAGGGGGGGCGTGGACTGAAGCTTTCTTT

clone_size: many
v_call: TRBV12-3/TRBV12-4
d_call: .
j_call: TRBJ1-3
cdr3_aa: CASDDRGNTIYF
cdr3_nt: TGTGCCAGCGATGACAGGGGAAACACCATATATTTT

clone_size: many
v_call: TRBV28
d_call: TRBD1
j_call: TRBJ1-1
cdr3_aa: CASSEQGEGTEAFF
cdr3_nt: TGTGCCAGCAGTGAGCAGGGGGAAGGCACTGAAGCTTTCTTT

clone_size: .
v_call: TRBV7-2
d_call: .
j_call: TRBJ1-5
cdr3_aa: CASRKNRNQPQHF
cdr3_nt: TGTGCCAGCAGGAAAAACAGGAATCAGCCCCAGCATTTT

clone_size: many
v_call: TRBV19
d_call: .
j_call: TRBJ1-1
cdr3_aa: CASSTGQNTEAFF
cdr3_nt: TGTGCCAGTAGTACGGGTCAGAACACTGAAGCTTTCTTT

clone_size: many
v_call: TRBV28
d_call: .
j_call: TRBJ1-6
cdr3_aa: CASSLQGWSPLHF
cdr3_nt: TGTGCCAGCAGTTTACAGGGCTGGTCACCCCTCCACTTT

clone_size: many
v_call: TRBV20-1
d_call: .
j_call: TRBJ2-4
cdr3_aa: CSADKDNVAKNIQYF
cdr3_nt: TGCAGTGCTGATAAGGACAACGTAGCCAAAAACATTCAGTACTTC

clone_size: many
v_call: TRBV12-3/TRBV12-4
d_call: TRBD2
j_call: TRBJ2-7
cdr3_aa: CASSKPGLAGTYEQYF
cdr3_nt: TGTGCCAGCAGTAAACCGGGACTAGCGGGGACCTACGAGCAGTACTTC

clone_size: .
v_call: TRBV6-2/TRBV6-3
d_call: .
j_call: TRBJ2-5
cdr3_aa: CASSLRQGTAQETQYF
cdr3_nt: TGTGCCAGCAGTCTCCGACAAGGAACCGCCCAAGAGACCCAGTACTTC